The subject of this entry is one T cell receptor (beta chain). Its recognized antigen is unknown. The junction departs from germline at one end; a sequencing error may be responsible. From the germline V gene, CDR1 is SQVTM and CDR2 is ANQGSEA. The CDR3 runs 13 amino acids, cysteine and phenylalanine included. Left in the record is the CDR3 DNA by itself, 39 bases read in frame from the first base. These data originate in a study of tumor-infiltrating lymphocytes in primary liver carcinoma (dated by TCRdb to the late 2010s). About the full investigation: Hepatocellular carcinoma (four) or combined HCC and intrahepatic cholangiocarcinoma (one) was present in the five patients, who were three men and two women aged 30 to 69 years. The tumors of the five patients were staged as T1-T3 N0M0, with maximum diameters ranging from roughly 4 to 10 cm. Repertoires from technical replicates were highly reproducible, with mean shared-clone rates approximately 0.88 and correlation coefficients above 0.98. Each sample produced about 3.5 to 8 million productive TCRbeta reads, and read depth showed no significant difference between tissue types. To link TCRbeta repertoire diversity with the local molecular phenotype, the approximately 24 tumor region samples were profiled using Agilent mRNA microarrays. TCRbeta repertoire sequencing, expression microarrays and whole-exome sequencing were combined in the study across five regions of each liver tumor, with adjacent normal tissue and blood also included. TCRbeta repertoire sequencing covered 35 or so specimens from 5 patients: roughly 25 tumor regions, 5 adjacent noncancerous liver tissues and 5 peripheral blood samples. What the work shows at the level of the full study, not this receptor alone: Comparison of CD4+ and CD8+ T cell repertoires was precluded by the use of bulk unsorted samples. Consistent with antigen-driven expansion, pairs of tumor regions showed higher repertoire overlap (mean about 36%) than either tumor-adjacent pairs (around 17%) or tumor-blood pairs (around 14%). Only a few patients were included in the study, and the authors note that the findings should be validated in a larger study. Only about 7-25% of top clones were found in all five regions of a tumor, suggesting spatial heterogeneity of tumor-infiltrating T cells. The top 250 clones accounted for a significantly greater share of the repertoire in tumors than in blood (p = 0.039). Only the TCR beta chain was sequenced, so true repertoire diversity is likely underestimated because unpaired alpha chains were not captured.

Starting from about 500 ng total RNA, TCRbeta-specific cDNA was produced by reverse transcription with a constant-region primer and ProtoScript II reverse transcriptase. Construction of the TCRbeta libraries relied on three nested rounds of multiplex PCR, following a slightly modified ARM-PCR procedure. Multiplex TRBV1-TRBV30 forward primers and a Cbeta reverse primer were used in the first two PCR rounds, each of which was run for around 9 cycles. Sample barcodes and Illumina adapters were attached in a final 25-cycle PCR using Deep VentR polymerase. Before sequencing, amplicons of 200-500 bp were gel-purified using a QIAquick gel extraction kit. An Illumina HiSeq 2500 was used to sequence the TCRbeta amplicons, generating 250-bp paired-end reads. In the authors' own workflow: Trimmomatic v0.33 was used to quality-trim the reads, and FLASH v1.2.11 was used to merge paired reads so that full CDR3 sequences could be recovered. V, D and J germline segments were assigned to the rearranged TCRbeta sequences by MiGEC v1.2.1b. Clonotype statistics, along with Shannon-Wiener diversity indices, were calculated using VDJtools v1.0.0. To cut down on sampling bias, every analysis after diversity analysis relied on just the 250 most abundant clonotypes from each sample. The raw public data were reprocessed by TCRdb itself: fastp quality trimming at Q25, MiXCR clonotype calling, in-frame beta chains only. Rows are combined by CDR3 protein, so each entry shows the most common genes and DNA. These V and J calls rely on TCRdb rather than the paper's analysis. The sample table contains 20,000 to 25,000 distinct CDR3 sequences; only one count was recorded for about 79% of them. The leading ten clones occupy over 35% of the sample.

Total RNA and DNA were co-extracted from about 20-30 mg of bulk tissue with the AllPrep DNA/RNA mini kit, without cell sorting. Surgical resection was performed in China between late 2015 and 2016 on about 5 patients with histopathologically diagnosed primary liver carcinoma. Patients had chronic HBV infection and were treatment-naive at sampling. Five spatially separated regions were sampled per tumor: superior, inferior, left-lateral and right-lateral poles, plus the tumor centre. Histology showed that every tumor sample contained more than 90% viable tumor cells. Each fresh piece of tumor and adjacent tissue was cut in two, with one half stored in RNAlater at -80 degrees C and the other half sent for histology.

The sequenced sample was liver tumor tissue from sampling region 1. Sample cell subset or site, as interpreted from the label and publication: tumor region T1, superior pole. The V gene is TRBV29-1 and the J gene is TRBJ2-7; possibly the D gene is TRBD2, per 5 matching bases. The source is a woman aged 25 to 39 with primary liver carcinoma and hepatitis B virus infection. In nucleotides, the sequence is TGCAGCGTTGAGGGAGACGGCCCCTACGAGGAGTACTTC. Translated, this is CSVEGDGPYEEYF.